A selection of T cell receptor beta chains follows, all from one sample in a study of T-cell reconstitution after alpha-beta-depleted transplantation in children. TCRdb fed the PCR reads into MiXCR, producing one record per CDR3 protein. Of hundreds of thousands of distinct CDR3 sequences in the sample, roughly 25% were seen once. The input for sequencing was PBMCs, taken before TCRalphabeta/CD19-depleted stem cell transplant. The receptors come from a girl aged 2 to 10 with Fanconi anemia, due to receive a stem cell transplant. CDR3s include the opening cysteine and the closing phenylalanine or tryptophan. A D gene is named only where the DNA matches it firmly. The size of a clone is reported for some rows only, either as once, few or many, or as a class for expanded clones.

CASSPTDRGRSTEAFF	TGTGCCAGCAGCCCGACGGACAGGGGGCGGAGCACTGAAGCTTTCTTT	16	TRBD1	TRBV7-3	TRBJ1-1	few
CASSVALGGLRNTGELFF	TGTGCCAGCAGCGTAGCCCTGGGAGGACTACGGAACACCGGGGAGCTGTTTTTT	18	NA	TRBV9	TRBJ2-2	few
CASSLDTDEQYF	TGTGCCAGCAGCCTTGACACCGATGAACAGTACTTC	12	NA	TRBV12-3/TRBV12-4	TRBJ2-7	many
CASSQEPPLAVNKNIQYF	TGTGCCAGCAGCCAAGAACCTCCACTAGCGGTAAACAAAAACATTCAGTACTTC	18	TRBD2	TRBV4-2	TRBJ2-4	NA
CASSFVAGEPNTGELFF	TGTGCCAGCAGTTTCGTAGCGGGAGAACCGAACACCGGGGAGCTGTTTTTT	17	TRBD2	TRBV12-3/TRBV12-4	TRBJ2-2	many
CASSVSGTIIGRGSYNEQFF	TGTGCCAGCAGTGTATCCGGGACTATAATCGGGCGAGGCTCCTACAATGAGCAGTTCTTC	20	TRBD2	TRBV6-1	TRBJ2-1	NA
CASSPGTSGSTDTQYF	TGTGCCAGCAGTCCTGGGACTAGCGGGAGCACAGATACGCAGTATTTT	16	TRBD2	TRBV12-3/TRBV12-4	TRBJ2-3	many
CASSYQRGPYNEQFF	TGTGCCAGCAGTTACCAGCGGGGGCCTTACAATGAGCAGTTCTTC	15	TRBD2	TRBV6-5	TRBJ2-1	few
CASSLFGSGNEQFF	TGTGCCAGCAGTTTATTTGGTAGCGGCAATGAGCAGTTCTTC	14	NA	TRBV12-3/TRBV12-4	TRBJ2-1	NA
CASSLTVYEQYF	TGTGCCAGCAGCTTAACCGTCTACGAGCAGTACTTC	12	NA	TRBV12-3/TRBV12-4	TRBJ2-7	many
CASSYTSQSSYNEQFF	TGTGCCAGCAGCTATACTAGCCAGAGCTCCTACAATGAGCAGTTCTTC	16	NA	TRBV11-2	TRBJ2-1	many
CSGLAATIYEQYF	TGCAGTGGACTAGCTGCTACCATATACGAGCAGTACTTC	13	TRBD2	TRBV20-1	TRBJ2-7	NA
CSVPPGLDRETQYF	TGCAGCGTTCCGCCGGGACTAGATCGAGAGACCCAGTACTTC	14	TRBD2	TRBV29-1	TRBJ2-5	NA
CASSQAGGQYEQYF	TGTGCCAGCAGCCAAGCGGGGGGGCAGTACGAGCAGTACTTC	14	TRBD2	TRBV4-2	TRBJ2-7	many
CASSYGGQSGTSGVYEQYF	TGTGCCAGCAGTTACGGGGGACAATCTGGGACTAGCGGGGTGTACGAGCAGTACTTC	19	TRBD2	TRBV6-5	TRBJ2-7	many
CSVGAGGGTTGELFF	TGCAGCGTTGGGGCCGGGGGGGGGACCACCGGGGAGCTGTTTTTT	15	TRBD2	TRBV29-1	TRBJ2-2	NA
CSVASLNYGYTF	TGCAGCGTTGCCTCTCTCAACTATGGCTACACCTTC	12	NA	TRBV29-1	TRBJ1-2	few
CASSYTSGKRETQYF	TGTGCCAGCAGCTATACTAGCGGGAAGAGGGAGACCCAGTACTTC	15	TRBD2	TRBV7-3	TRBJ2-5	many
CSVLAGSYEQYF	TGCAGCGTCCTAGCGGGATCCTACGAGCAGTACTTC	12	TRBD2	TRBV29-1	TRBJ2-7	few
CSSLTAKNEQYF	TGCAGCTCGTTGACGGCGAAGAACGAGCAGTACTTC	12	NA	TRBV29-1	TRBJ2-7	few